These 12 T cell receptor beta chains came from one sample sequenced in a study of blood T cell repertoires in COVID-19. Generated by immunoSEQ multiplex PCR, the TCRdb table keeps only in-frame clones and is missing some. The repertoire holds 200,000 to 250,000 clones, with 84% as singletons. Sequencing was done on a sample of PBMCs or T cells enriched from blood (not recorded which). All receptors derive from a woman aged 35 to 49 who had recovered from COVID-19.

The chain carries TRBV30 and TRBJ1-6; D is undetermined. This CDR3 spans 13 amino acids. From germline, CDR1 is GTSNPN and CDR2 SVGIG (reference sequence). The V gene lost 2 bases and the J gene lost 7 bases, with 9 bases spanning the gap. The CDR3 protein is CAWSRQANSPLHF. CDR3 in DNA: TGTGCCTGGAGTCGTCAAGCGAATTCACCCCTCCACTTT.

J is TRBJ1-2 and V is TRBV6-1; D gene unclear. Trimming cost V 2 bases and J 5 bases, with 12 bases left between them. The CDR3 spans 14 residues. The V gene's germline CDR1 is MNHNS and CDR2 SASEGT. CDR3 coding DNA: TGTGCCAGCAGTGAACTGGCAGGCGGGTATGGCTACACCTTC. It encodes CASSELAGGYGYTF.

J is TRBJ1-1 and V is TRBV28; D unclear. The CDR3 totals 13 residues. Trimming left V 2 bases short and J 4 bases short, with 8 bases between. Germline V gene lookup returns CDR1 MDHEN and CDR2 SYDVKM. This CDR3 reads CASSLGTFTEAFF. DNA of the CDR3: TGTGCCAGCAGTTTAGGCACGTTCACTGAAGCTTTCTTT.

The chain has TRBV11-2 and TRBJ2-5; no clear D gene. The CDR3 sequence is 15 residues long. Per germline, CDR1 SGHAT and CDR2 FQNNGV. V dropped 3 bases and J dropped 5 bases, with 16 bases sitting between them. The CDR3 is CASSFSLETWETQYF. In DNA form, the CDR3 reads TGTGCCAGCAGCTTTAGCCTGGAAACGTGGGAGACCCAGTACTTC.

The J gene is TRBJ1-2, the V gene TRBV30; D might be TRBD1 (6 bases). Per germline, CDR1 GTSNPN and CDR2 SVGIG (reference sequence). This CDR3 has 13 amino acids. V was clipped by 3 bases and J by 8 bases, with 16 bases between them. The CDR3, as DNA: TGTGCCTGGAGATCAGTTGCAGGGGACGGCTACACCTTC. Its protein product is CAWRSVAGDGYTF.

This chain connects TRBV5-1 to TRBJ2-7; TRBD2 might be the D (6 bases). The CDR3 covers 14 residues. The germline V gene encodes CDR1 SGHRS and CDR2 YFSETQ. V was cut by 4 bases and J by 5 bases, with 16 bases left in between. The CDR3 region is CASSPTGLGDEQYF. The CDR3 nucleotides are TGCGCCAGCAGCCCCACGGGACTGGGGGACGAGCAGTACTTC.

V is TRBV6-5 and J is TRBJ2-2; TRBD1 might be the D (6 bases). Germline CDR1 MNHEY, CDR2 SVGAGI. This CDR3 is built from 13 residues. The V end lost 11 bases, the J end lost 4 bases, and 14 bases lay between the germline ends. As DNA, the CDR3 is TGTGCCTTGGGGGACACGATCACCGGGGAGCTGTTTTTT. It yields the protein CALGDTITGELFF.

The J gene is TRBJ1-1, the V gene TRBV24-1; unclear D gene. CDR3 length equals 13 residues. V was clipped by 0 bases and J by 2 bases, with 3 bases between them. CDR1 is KGHDR, CDR2 SFDVKD, per germline. The CDR3 coding sequence is TGTGCCACCAGTGATTTGACAAACACTGAAGCTTTCTTT. It is translated as CATSDLTNTEAFF.

This CDR3 is CASSPLGHSNSPLHF. Written as DNA, the CDR3 is TGCGCCAGCAGCCCCCTGGGACACTCTAATTCACCCCTCCACTTT. The chain employs TRBV4-1 and TRBJ1-6; perhaps TRBD1 as D (6 bases). With 4 bases removed from V and 6 bases from J, the gap between germline ends came to 13 bases. This CDR3 has 15 residues. The germline V gene has CDR1 MGHRA and CDR2 YSYEKL.

This clone appeared a few times. V gene TRBV27 combines with J gene TRBJ2-1, with 9 bases matching TRBD2. The CDR3 has 15 residues. Germline V gene sequence: CDR1 MNHEY, CDR2 SMNVEV (reference sequence). The V gene end was trimmed by 3 bases and the J gene end by 3 bases; junction bases not matched to a gene: 3. CDR3 region: CASSFSGRYYNEQFF. CDR3 in DNA: TGTGCCAGCAGTTTCAGCGGGAGGTACTACAATGAGCAGTTCTTC.

V gene TRBV15 combines with J gene TRBJ2-6; no clear D. The CDR3 sequence is 13 residues long. Germline V gives CDR1 LNHNV, CDR2 YYDKDF (reference sequence). With 8 bases removed from V and 4 bases from J, the gap between germline ends came to 9 bases. For the CDR3, the DNA is TGTGCCACCCGATCACTCGGGGCCAACGTCCTGACTTTC. It encodes CATRSLGANVLTF.

This clone was recorded at least ten times. At the DNA level, this CDR3 is encoded by other sequences in the same sample as well. This chain uses TRBV14 with TRBJ2-5, with TRBD2 matching over 8 bases. CDR1 is SGHDN, CDR2 FVKESK, per germline. V gave up 4 bases and J gave up 5 bases; unmatched junction bases: 3. The CDR3 length is 13 residues. The CDR3 coding sequence is TGTGCCAGCAGCCCCATAGCGGGGGAGACCCAGTACTTC. Residues: CASSPIAGETQYF.